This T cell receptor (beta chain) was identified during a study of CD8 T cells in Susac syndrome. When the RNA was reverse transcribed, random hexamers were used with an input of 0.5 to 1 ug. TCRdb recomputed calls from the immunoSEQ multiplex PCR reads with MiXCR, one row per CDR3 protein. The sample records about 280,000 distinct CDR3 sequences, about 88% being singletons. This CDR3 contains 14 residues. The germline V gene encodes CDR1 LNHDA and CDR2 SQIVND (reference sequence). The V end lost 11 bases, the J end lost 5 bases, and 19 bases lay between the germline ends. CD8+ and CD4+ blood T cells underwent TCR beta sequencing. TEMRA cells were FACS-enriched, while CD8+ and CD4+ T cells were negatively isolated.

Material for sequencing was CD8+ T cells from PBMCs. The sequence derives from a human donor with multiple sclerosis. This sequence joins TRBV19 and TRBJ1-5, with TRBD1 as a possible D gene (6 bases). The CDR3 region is CAGETGKVDQPQHF. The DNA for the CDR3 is TGTGCCGGCGAAACAGGGAAGGTCGATCAGCCCCAGCATTTT.